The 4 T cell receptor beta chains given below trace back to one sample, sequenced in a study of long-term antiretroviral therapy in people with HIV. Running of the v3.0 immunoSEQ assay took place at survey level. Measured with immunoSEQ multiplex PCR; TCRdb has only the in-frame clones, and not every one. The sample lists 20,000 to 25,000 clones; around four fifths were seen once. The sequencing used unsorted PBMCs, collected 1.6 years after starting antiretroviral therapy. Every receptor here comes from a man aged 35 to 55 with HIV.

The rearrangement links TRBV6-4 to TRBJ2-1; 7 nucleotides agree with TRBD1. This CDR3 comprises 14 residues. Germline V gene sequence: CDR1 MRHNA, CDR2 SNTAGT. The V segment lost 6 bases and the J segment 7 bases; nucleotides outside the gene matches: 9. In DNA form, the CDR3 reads TGTGCCAGCAGCGACGGGACAGATGGAAATGAGCAGTTCTTC. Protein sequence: CASSDGTDGNEQFF.

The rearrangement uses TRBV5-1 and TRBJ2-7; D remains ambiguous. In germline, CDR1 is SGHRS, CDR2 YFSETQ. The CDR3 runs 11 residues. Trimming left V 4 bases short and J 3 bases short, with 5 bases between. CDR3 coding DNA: TGCGCCAGCAGCAACCTCTACGAGCAGTACTTC. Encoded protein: CASSNLYEQYF.

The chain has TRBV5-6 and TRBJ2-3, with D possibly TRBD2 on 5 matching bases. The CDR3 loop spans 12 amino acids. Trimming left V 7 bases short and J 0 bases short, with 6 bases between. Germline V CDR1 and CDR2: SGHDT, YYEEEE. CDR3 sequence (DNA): TGTGCCAGCGCGGGTAGCACAGATACGCAGTATTTT. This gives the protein CASAGSTDTQYF.

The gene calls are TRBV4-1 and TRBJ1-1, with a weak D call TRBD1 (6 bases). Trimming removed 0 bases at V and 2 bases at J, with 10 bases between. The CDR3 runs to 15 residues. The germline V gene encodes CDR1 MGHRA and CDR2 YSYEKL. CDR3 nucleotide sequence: TGCGCCAGCAGCCAAGAAGACAGGCATAACACTGAAGCTTTCTTT. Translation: CASSQEDRHNTEAFF.